What follows are 9 T cell receptor beta chains derived from one specimen sequenced in a study of Graves' ophthalmopathy and Graves' hyperthyroidism. Amplified TCR beta CDR3 regions were obtained using RNA transcripts as template. The first round was an RT-PCR with HTBI primers, and the second round was a multiplex PCR. TCRdb redid the calling of the multiplex PCR reads with MiXCR, one entry per CDR3 protein. The sample includes some 370,000 distinct CDR3 sequences, roughly 15% of them seen just once. The specimen sequenced was peripheral blood. Every receptor here comes from an adult woman with stable Graves' hyperthyroidism.

This clonotype was recorded at least ten times. The rearrangement links TRBV7-2 to TRBJ2-5, with a possible D match to TRBD2 (5 bases). The germline V gene encodes CDR1 SGHTA and CDR2 FQGNSA. Trimming removed 5 bases from V and 0 bases from J, with 10 bases in between. There are 14 residues in the CDR3. This CDR3 reads CASSQAVYQETQYF. DNA for the CDR3: TGTGCCAGCAGCCAAGCGGTGTACCAAGAGACCCAGTACTTC.

This chain uses TRBV11-2 with TRBJ2-2; possibly TRBD2 for D (6 bases). The CDR3 loop spans 19 amino acids. V shed 5 bases and J shed 2 bases, with 24 bases lying between them. Germline CDR1 reads SGHAT; CDR2 reads FQNNGV. In nucleotides, the CDR3 is TGTGCCAGCAGCCCTTCCCTATCGTCAGGGAGGAGCAACACCGGGGAGCTGTTTTTT. Protein: CASSPSLSSGRSNTGELFF.

The CDR3 coding sequence is TGTGCCAGCGGATACAGGGGCGACGGGGCTTTCTTT. As protein: CASGYRGDGAFF. The rearrangement uses TRBV11-2 and TRBJ1-1; the match to TRBD1 covers 7 bases. V trimming: 8 bases; J trimming: 11 bases; junction bases outside the gene matches: 11. CDR1 is SGHAT and CDR2 is FQNNGV in the germline V gene. This CDR3 spans 12 amino acids.

Worth noting for this clonotype: A read error may account for a junction end that differs from germline. The CDR3 sequence: CASSLAGGRFYDQYF. As DNA, the CDR3 is TGTGCCAGCAGTTTAGCAGGGGGCCGATTCTACGATCAGTACTTC. The rearrangement links TRBV12-3 or TRBV12-4 to TRBJ2-7, with 7 bases identical to TRBD1. CDR3 length: 15 residues.

This clonotype was detected ten times or more. The rearrangement links TRBV13 to TRBJ2-7, with unresolved D. The CDR3 sequence is 15 residues long. The V gene's germline CDR1 is PRHDT and CDR2 FYEKMQ (reference sequence). V lost 0 bases and J 6 bases, leaving 15 bases between the germline ends. The CDR3, as DNA: TGTGCCAGCAGCTTAGGCGGGTCAGGAGCTAGCGAGCAGTACTTC. It encodes CASSLGGSGASEQYF.

Turning to this clonotype: A much larger clonotype is one base distant, so this may be a read error. Because it lacks the conserved phenylalanine or tryptophan at the end, this CDR3 is likely a read error. J is TRBJ1-2 and V is TRBV10-3, with 9 positions matching TRBD1. V dropped 10 bases and J dropped 5; count of bases not matched to a gene: 8. CDR3 length equals 13 residues. Germline values: CDR1 ENHRY, CDR2 SYGVKD. CDR3 residues: CANSGGQGYGYTS. The DNA of the CDR3 is TGTGCCAACTCGGGGGGACAGGGATATGGCTACACCTCC.

This sequence joins TRBV6-1 and TRBJ1-1, with D perhaps TRBD1 (6 bases). The length of the CDR3 is 12 residues. Germline values: CDR1 MNHNS, CDR2 SASEGT. V gave up 7 bases and J gave up 1 base, with 7 bases separating them. The CDR3 DNA follows: TGTGCCAGCATACAGGGGAACACTGAAGCTTTCTTT. Amino acid sequence: CASIQGNTEAFF.

This clonotype was detected many times. This rearrangement joins TRBV5-1 to TRBJ2-7; 7 nucleotides align to TRBD2. The V and J ends lost 5 bases and 4 bases, in that order; junction bases with no gene match: 6. The CDR3 is 13 amino acids. In germline, CDR1 is SGHRS, CDR2 YFSETQ. The CDR3: CASSFQGGYEQYF. DNA for the CDR3: TGCGCCAGCAGTTTCCAGGGAGGGTACGAGCAGTACTTC.

The V gene is TRBV11-2, the J gene TRBJ2-5; unclear D gene. CDR3 length: 19 amino acids. Looked up from germline, CDR1 is SGHAT and CDR2 is FQNNGV. The V end was cut by 2 bases, the J end by 0 bases, with 22 bases between. DNA for the CDR3: TGTGCCAGCAGCTTAATAAGGGCAGCTGGCCGTCGGTACCAAGAGACCCAGTACTTC. As protein: CASSLIRAAGRRYQETQYF.